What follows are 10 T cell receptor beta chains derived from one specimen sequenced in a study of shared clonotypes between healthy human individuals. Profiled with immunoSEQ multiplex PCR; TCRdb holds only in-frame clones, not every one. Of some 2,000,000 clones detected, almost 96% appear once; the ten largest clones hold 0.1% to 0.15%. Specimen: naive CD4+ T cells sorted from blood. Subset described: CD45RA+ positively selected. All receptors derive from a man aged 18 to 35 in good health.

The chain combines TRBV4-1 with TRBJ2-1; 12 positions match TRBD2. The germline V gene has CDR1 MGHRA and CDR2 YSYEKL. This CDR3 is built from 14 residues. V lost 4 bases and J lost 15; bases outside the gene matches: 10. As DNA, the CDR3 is TGCGCCAGCAGCCCTAGCGGGGGGGGCTATATTTTGTTCTTC. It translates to CASSPSGGGYILFF.

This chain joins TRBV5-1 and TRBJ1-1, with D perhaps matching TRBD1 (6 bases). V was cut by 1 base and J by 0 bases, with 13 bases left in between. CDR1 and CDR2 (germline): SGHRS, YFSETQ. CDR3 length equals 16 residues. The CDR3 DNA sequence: TGCGCCAGCAGCTTGTGGCAGGGGACGATGAACACTGAAGCTTTCTTT. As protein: CASSLWQGTMNTEAFF.

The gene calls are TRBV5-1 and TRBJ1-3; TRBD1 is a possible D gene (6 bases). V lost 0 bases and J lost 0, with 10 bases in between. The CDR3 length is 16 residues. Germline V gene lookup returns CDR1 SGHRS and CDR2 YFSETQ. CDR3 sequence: CASSLDTGTSGNTIYF. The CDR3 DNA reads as TGCGCCAGCAGCTTGGACACAGGGACCTCTGGAAACACCATATATTTT.

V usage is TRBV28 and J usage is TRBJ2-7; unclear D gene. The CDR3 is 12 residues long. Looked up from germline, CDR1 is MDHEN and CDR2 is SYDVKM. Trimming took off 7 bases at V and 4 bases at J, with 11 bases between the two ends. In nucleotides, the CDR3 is TGTGCCAGCACAAGAATGAGTTACGAGCAGTACTTC. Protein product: CASTRMSYEQYF.

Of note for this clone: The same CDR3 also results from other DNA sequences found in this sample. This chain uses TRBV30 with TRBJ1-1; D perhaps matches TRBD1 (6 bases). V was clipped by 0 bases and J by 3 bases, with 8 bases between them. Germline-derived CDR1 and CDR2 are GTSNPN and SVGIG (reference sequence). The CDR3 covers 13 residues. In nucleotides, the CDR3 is TGTGCCTGGAGTGTAGGGGGAGACACTGAAGCTTTCTTT. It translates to CAWSVGGDTEAFF. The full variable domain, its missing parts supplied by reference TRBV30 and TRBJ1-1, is SQTIHQWPATLVQPVGSPLSLECTVEGTSNPNLYWYRQAAGRGLQLLFYSVGIGQISSEVPQNLSASRPQDRQFILSSKKLLLSDSGFYLCAWSVGGDTEAFFGQGTRLTVV.

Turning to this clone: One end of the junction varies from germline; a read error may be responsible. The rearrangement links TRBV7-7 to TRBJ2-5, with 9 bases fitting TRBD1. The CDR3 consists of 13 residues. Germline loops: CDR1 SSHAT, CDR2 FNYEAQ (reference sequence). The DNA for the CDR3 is TGTGCTAGCAGCCGGGACAGGGAAGAGACCCAGTACTTC. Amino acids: CASSRDREETQYF.

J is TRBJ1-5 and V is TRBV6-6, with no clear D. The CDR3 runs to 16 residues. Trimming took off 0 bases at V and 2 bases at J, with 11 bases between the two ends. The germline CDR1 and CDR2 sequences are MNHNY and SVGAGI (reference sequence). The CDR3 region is CASSYSRSSGNQPQHF. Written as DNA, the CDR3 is TGTGCCAGCAGTTACTCGCGCAGCTCTGGCAATCAGCCCCAGCATTTT.

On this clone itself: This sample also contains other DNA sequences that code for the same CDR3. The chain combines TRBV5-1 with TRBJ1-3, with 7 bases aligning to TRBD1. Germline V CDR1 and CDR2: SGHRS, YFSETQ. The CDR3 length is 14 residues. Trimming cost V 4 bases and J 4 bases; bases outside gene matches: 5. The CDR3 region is CASSPGTVGNTIYF. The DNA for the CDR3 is TGCGCCAGCAGCCCCGGGACAGTCGGAAACACCATATATTTT. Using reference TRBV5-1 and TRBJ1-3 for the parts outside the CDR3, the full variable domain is KAGVTQTPRYLIKTRGQQVTLSCSPISGHRSVSWYQQTPGQGLQFLFEYFSETQRNKGNFPGRFSGRQFSNSRSEMNVSTLELGDSALYLCASSPGTVGNTIYFGEGSWLTVV.

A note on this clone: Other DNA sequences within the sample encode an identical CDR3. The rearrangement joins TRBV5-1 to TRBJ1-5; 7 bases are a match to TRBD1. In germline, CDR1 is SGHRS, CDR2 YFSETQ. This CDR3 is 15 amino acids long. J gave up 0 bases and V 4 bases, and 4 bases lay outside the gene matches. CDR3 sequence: CASSPGTDSNQPQHF. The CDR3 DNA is TGCGCCAGCAGCCCGGGGACAGATAGCAATCAGCCCCAGCATTTT.

CDR3 coding DNA: TGTGCCATCACGGGCGCCCTAGAAGAGACCCAGTACTTC. Translated: CAITGALEETQYF. The chain couples TRBV10-3 to TRBJ2-5; D not certain. Germline CDR1 is ENHRY and CDR2 is SYGVKD. This CDR3 has 13 residues. The V end lost 7 bases, the J end lost 3 bases, and 12 bases lay between the germline ends.